Following are 18 T cell receptor beta chains from one sample sequenced in a study of Ad26.COV2.S vaccination and SARS-CoV-2 variants. Treatment specified: 15 to 20 received Ad26.COV2.S at low or high dose, single or two shots; 5 received placebo; per-sample allocation not given. The investigators took samples on day 63 after the first vaccine or placebo injection. The method was immunoSEQ multiplex PCR; TCRdb's version includes in-frame clones alone and lacks a portion of them. The sample records approximately 480,000 clones, around 88% being singletons. The sample consisted of peripheral blood, taken in a trial of Ad26.COV2.S vaccine versus placebo. The receptors stem from a person aged 18-60 years who received the Ad26.COV2.S COVID-19 vaccine or a placebo.

This chain uses TRBV28 with TRBJ2-5, with D perhaps TRBD2 (5 bases). Germline CDR1 and CDR2: MDHEN and SYDVKM. V lost 3 bases, J lost 9 bases, and 11 bases lay in between. The CDR3 is 12 residues long. The CDR3 coding sequence is TGTGCCAGCAGTTTGAGGGAGAGGGCCCAGTACTTC. This codes for CASSLRERAQYF.

The gene calls are TRBV3-1 (or the pseudogene TRBV3-2) and TRBJ1-2; TRBD1 aligns across 10 bases. The germline V gene has CDR1 LGHDT and CDR2 YNNKEL (reference sequence). V gave up 3 bases and J gave up 8 bases; unmatched junction bases: 3. CDR3 length equals 13 residues. CDR3 residues: CASSQPGQGGYTF. In nucleotides, the CDR3 is TGTGCCAGCAGCCAGCCGGGACAGGGGGGCTACACCTTC.

This sequence joins TRBV7-9 and TRBJ2-7, with a possible D match to TRBD1 (5 bases). Germline lookup yields CDR1 SEHNR and CDR2 FQNEAQ (reference sequence). The CDR3 consists of 13 residues. V lost 6 bases to trimming and J lost 9 bases, with 18 bases between them. The CDR3 sequence is CASRRNEGAVQYF. The CDR3 region has the DNA TGTGCCAGCAGACGGAATGAAGGGGCGGTGCAGTACTTC.

The chain uses TRBV6-2 or TRBV6-3 and TRBJ1-1; weak D call: TRBD1 (5 bases). Between the trimmed V and J ends, which lost 5 bases and 1 base, there was a span of 14 bases. This CDR3 is 15 amino acids long. Germline V gene sequence: CDR1 MNHEY, CDR2 SVGEGT. The CDR3 is CASSAPGQTNTEAFF. In DNA, the CDR3 is TGTGCCAGCAGTGCCCCAGGGCAGACGAACACTGAAGCTTTCTTT.

This clone was seen a handful of times. The chain employs TRBV28 and TRBJ2-7, with 8 nucleotides matching TRBD1. This CDR3 spans 13 amino acids. After removal of 6 bases from V and 3 bases from J, the junction contained 4 bases not matched to a gene. Germline assignment: CDR1 MDHEN and CDR2 SYDVKM. The CDR3, as DNA: TGTGCCAGCAGACGGACAGGGATCTACGAGCAGTACTTC. Translated, it gives CASRRTGIYEQYF.

This clone turned up a few times. This chain joins TRBV19 and TRBJ2-7; the D is unclear. Germline V CDR1 and CDR2: LNHDA, SQIVND (reference sequence). CDR3 length: 12 residues. Trimming removed 10 bases at V and 6 bases at J, with 16 bases between. CDR3 DNA sequence: TGTGCCACCTCCGAGGTCGGCCGCGAGCAGTACTTC. Translated: CATSEVGREQYF. Complete variable domain (other parts from reference TRBV19 and TRBJ2-7): DGGITQSPKYLFRKEGQNVTLSCEQNLNHDAMYWYRQDPGQGLRLIYYSQIVNDFQKGDIAEGYSVSREKKESFPLTVTSAQKNPTAFYLCATSEVGREQYFGPGTRLTVT.

On this clone: The sample has other DNA sequences that encode this CDR3 too. CDR3 region: CASSLGQGARGYTF. CDR3 in DNA: TGCGCCAGCAGCTTGGGCCAGGGGGCCAGGGGCTACACCTTC. The chain carries TRBV5-1 and TRBJ1-2; 8 nucleotides line up with TRBD1. CDR1 is SGHRS and CDR2 is YFSETQ in the germline V gene. The trim removed 0 bases at V and 8 bases at J, leaving 6 bases unmatched. The CDR3 has 14 residues.

This clone was seen a single time. The chain is built from TRBV4-1 and TRBJ2-7; D possibly uses TRBD1 or TRBD2 (5 bases each). The CDR3 totals 13 residues. Trimming stripped 3 bases from V and 8 bases from J, with 14 bases between. Germline CDR1 is MGHRA and CDR2 is YSYEKL. CDR3 DNA: TGCGCCAGCAGCCAGGAGGACAATATAAAGCAGTACTTC. Translation: CASSQEDNIKQYF.

This clone was counted a few times. This sequence joins TRBV10-3 and TRBJ1-5, with D unresolved. The V end lost 2 bases, the J end lost 4 bases, and 9 bases lay between the germline ends. Per germline, CDR1 ENHRY and CDR2 SYGVKD. The CDR3 sequence is 14 residues long. The CDR3 loop reads CAISERSQNQPQHF. For the CDR3, the DNA is TGTGCCATCAGTGAGCGGAGTCAGAATCAGCCCCAGCATTTT.

The chain combines TRBV7-2 with TRBJ1-6; TRBD1 matches at 9 bases. Germline V gene sequence: CDR1 SGHTA, CDR2 FQGNSA. The CDR3 is 16 residues long. The V segment lost 1 base and the J segment 7 bases; nucleotides outside the gene matches: 5. In nucleotides, the CDR3 is TGTGCCAGCAGCTTAGATCTAGGACAGGGGAATTCACCCCTCCACTTT. As protein: CASSLDLGQGNSPLHF.

This sequence joins TRBV30 and TRBJ1-2, with a weak D call TRBD1 (5 bases). CDR3 length equals 15 residues. V was cut by 0 bases and J by 4 bases, with 15 bases left in between. The germline CDR1 and CDR2 sequences are GTSNPN and SVGIG (reference sequence). The CDR3 region has the DNA TGTGCCTGGAGTGTAGGGGAAGGGATAGGCTATGGCTACACCTTC. Translation: CAWSVGEGIGYGYTF.

The chain employs TRBV28 and TRBJ2-6; 10 positions agree with TRBD1. This CDR3 region has 16 residues. Germline values: CDR1 MDHEN, CDR2 SYDVKM. V lost 6 bases and J lost 4; bases outside the gene matches: 6. The CDR3 DNA reads TGTGCCAGCAGCCCCGGGACAGGGGTCGGGGCCAACGTCCTGACTTTC. Its protein is CASSPGTGVGANVLTF.

This clone was picked up a small number of times. One junction end disagrees with the germline gene, perhaps due to a read error. The genes are TRBV7-9 and TRBJ2-5; unclear D gene. CDR3 length: 12 residues. Looked up from germline, CDR1 is SEHNR and CDR2 is FQNEAQ (reference sequence). DNA for the CDR3: TGTGCCAGCACCAAAACTCCGGGCCCTAAAAACTTC. It yields the protein CASTKTPGPKNF. The full variable domain, in which reference TRBV7-9 and TRBJ2-5 provide the parts outside the CDR3, is DTGVSQNPRHKITKRGQNVTFRCDPISEHNRLYWYRQTLGQGPEFLTYFQNEAQLEKSRLLSDRFSAERPKGSFSTLEIQRTEQGDSAMYLCASTKTPGPKNFGPGTRLLVL.

This clone was seen a handful of times. A read error may account for a junction end that differs from germline. V gene TRBV7-9 combines with J gene TRBJ2-7; TRBD1 matches 7 bases. Germline V lookup: CDR1 SEHNR, CDR2 FQNEAQ (reference sequence). The length of the CDR3 is 15 residues. Here the CDR3 DNA reads TGTGCCAGCAGCAAAGACAGGGCTAGCTCCCACGAGCAGTACTTC. Residues: CASSKDRASSHEQYF.

The genes are TRBV15 and TRBJ1-1; no firm D call. CDR1 is LNHNV and CDR2 is YYDKDF in the germline V gene (reference sequence). Trimming stripped 0 bases from V and 0 bases from J, with 14 bases between. The CDR3 spans 17 residues. The CDR3 DNA follows: TGTGCCACCAGCAGAGATTCGGGAGCAGGCATGAACACTGAAGCTTTCTTT. Translating it yields CATSRDSGAGMNTEAFF.

The chain carries TRBV28 and TRBJ2-7; D is perhaps TRBD2 (6 bases). Per germline, CDR1 MDHEN and CDR2 SYDVKM. This CDR3 spans 14 amino acids. V lost 5 bases, J lost 7 bases, and 18 bases lay in between. CDR3 protein: CASSAVPRGGEQYF. CDR3 bases: TGTGCCAGCAGTGCCGTGCCGCGGGGCGGTGAGCAGTACTTC.

The chain couples TRBV6-5 to TRBJ1-1; D gene ambiguous. CDR1 MNHEY and CDR2 SVGAGI come from the germline V gene. The CDR3 has 12 residues. Trimming cost V 6 bases and J 3 bases, with 8 bases left between them. The CDR3 loop reads CASRDPHTEAFF. The CDR3 DNA sequence: TGTGCCAGCAGGGACCCGCACACTGAAGCTTTCTTT.

V is TRBV28 and J is TRBJ1-5; TRBD1 matches at 10 bases. Per germline, CDR1 MDHEN and CDR2 SYDVKM. Unmatched junction bases numbered 4, after V lost 8 bases and J lost 0 bases. There are 15 residues in the CDR3. The CDR3, as DNA: TGTGCCAGCCGGGACAGGGGCGATAGCAATCAGCCCCAGCATTTT. Encoded protein: CASRDRGDSNQPQHF.